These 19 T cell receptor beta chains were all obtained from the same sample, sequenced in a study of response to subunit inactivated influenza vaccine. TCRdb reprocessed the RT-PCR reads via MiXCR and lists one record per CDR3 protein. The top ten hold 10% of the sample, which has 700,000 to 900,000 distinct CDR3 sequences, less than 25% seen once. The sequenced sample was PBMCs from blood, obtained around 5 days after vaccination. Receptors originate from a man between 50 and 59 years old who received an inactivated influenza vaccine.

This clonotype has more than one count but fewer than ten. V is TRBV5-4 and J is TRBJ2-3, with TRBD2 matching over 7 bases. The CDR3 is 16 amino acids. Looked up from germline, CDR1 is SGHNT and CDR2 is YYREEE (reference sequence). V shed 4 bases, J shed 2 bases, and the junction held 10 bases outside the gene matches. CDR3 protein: CASSPFGGGNTDTQYF. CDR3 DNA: TGTGCCAGCAGCCCCTTTGGGGGGGGAAACACAGATACGCAGTATTTT.

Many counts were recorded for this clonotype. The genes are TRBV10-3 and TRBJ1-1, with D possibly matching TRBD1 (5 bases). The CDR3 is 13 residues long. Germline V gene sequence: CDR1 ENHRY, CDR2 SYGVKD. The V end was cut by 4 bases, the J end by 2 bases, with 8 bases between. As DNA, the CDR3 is TGTGCCATCAGTGGACAGCGAAACACTGAAGCTTTCTTT. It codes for CAISGQRNTEAFF.

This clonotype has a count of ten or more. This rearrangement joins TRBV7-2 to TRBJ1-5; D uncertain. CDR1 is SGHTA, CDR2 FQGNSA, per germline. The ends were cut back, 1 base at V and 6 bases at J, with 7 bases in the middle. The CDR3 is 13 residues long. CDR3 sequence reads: CASSLGERQPQHF. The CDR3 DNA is TGTGCCAGCAGCTTAGGGGAGCGTCAGCCCCAGCATTTT.

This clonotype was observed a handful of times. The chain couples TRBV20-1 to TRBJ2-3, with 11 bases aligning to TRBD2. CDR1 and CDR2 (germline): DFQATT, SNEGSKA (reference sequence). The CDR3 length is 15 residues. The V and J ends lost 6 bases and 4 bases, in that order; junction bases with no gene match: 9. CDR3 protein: CSAIRTSGPPDTQYF. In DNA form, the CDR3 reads TGCAGTGCCATTCGGACTAGCGGGCCGCCAGATACGCAGTATTTT.

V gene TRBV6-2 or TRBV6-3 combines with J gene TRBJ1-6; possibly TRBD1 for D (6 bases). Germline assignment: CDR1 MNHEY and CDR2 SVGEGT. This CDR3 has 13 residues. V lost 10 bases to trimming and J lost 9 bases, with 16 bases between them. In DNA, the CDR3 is TGTGCCACTCGGAGGGACATAAGTTCACCCCTCCACTTT. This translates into CATRRDISSPLHF.

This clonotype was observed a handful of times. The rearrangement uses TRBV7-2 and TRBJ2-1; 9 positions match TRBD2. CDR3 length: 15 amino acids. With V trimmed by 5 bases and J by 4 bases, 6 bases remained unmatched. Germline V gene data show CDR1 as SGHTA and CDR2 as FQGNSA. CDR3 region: CASSPYSGGYNEQFF. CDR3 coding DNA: TGTGCCAGCAGCCCTTATAGCGGGGGTTACAATGAGCAGTTCTTC.

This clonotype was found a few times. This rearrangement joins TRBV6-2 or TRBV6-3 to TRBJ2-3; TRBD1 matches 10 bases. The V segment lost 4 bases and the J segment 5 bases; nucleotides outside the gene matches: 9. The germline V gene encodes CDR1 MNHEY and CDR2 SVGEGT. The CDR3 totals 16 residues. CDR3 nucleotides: TGTGCCAGCAGTTCCCTCAGGACAGGGGGACGAGATACGCAGTATTTT. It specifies CASSSLRTGGRDTQYF.

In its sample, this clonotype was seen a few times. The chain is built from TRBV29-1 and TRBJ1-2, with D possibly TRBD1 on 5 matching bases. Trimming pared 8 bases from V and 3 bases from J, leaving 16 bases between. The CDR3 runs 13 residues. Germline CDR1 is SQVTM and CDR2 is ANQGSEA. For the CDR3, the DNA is TGCAGCATTTACTCCCCCAGGGACTATGGCTACACCTTC. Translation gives CSIYSPRDYGYTF.

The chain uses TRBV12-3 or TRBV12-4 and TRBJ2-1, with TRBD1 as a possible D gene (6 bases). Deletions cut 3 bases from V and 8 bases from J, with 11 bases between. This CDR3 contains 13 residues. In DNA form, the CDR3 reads TGTGCCAGCAGTTTTCAACAGGGCCATGAGCAGTTCTTC. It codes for CASSFQQGHEQFF.

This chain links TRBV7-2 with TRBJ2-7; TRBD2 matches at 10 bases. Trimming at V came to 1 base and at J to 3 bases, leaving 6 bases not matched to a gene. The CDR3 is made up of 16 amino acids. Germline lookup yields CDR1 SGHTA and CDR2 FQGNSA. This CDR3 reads CASSLDQLAGIYEQYF. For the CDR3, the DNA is TGTGCCAGCAGCTTAGACCAACTAGCGGGGATCTACGAGCAGTACTTC.

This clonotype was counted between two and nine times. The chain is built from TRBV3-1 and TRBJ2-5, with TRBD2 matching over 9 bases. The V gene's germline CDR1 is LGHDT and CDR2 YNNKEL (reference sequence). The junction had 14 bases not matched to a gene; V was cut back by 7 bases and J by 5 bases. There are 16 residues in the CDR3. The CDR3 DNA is TGTGCCAGCAACCTAGCGGGACTCACTTCGGGGGAGACCCAGTACTTC. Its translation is CASNLAGLTSGETQYF.

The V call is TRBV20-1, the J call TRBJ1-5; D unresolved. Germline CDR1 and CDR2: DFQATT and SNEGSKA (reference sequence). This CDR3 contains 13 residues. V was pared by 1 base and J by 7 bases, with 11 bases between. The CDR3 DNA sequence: TGCAGTGCTAGAGTGGACCGCTTGCAGCCCCAGCATTTT. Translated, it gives CSARVDRLQPQHF.

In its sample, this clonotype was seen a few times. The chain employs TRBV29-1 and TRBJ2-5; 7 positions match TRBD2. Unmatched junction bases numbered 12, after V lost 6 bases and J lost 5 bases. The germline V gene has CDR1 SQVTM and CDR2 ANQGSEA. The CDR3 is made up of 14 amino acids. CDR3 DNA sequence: TGCAGCGTGGGGAAGACTAGCTTAGGCGAGACCCAGTACTTC. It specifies CSVGKTSLGETQYF.

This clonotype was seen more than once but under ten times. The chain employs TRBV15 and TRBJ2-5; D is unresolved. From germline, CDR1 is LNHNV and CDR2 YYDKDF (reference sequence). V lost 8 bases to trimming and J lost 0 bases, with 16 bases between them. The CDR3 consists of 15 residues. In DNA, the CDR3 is TGTGCCACCTCCCTGGTACCACTGTACCAAGAGACCCAGTACTTC. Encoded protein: CATSLVPLYQETQYF.

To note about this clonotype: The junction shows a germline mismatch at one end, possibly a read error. In nucleotides, the CDR3 is TGTGCCAGCACTTACGGGGGGTCGGACACTGAAGCTTTCTTT. This sequence encodes CASTYGGSDTEAFF. The V call is TRBV6-5, the J call TRBJ1-1; maybe TRBD1 (5 bases). This CDR3 has 14 residues. CDR1 and CDR2 (germline): MNHEY, SVGAGI.

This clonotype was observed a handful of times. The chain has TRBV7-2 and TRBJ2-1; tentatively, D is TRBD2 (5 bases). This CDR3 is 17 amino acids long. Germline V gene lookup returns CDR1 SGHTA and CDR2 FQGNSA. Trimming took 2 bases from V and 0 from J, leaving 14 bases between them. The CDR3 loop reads CASSLSGSLSSYNEQFF. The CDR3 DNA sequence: TGTGCCAGCAGCTTATCTGGGAGCCTTAGCTCCTACAATGAGCAGTTCTTC.

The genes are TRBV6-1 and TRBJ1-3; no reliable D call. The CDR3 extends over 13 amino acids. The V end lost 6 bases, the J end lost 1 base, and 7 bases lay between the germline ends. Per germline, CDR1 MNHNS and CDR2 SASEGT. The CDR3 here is CASRWVSGNTIYF. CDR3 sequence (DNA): TGTGCCAGCAGATGGGTATCTGGAAACACCATATATTTT.

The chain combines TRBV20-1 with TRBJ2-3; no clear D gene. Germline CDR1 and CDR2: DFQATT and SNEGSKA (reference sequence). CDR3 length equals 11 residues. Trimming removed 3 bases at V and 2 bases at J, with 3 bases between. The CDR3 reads CSARNTDTQYF. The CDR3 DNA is TGCAGTGCTAGGAACACAGATACGCAGTATTTT.

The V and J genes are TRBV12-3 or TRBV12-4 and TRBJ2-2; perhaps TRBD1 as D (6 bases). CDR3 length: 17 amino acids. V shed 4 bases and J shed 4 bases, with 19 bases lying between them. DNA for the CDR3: TGTGCCAGCAGTTGGTACAGGGTCAACGCGGGCACCGGGGAGCTGTTTTTT. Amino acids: CASSWYRVNAGTGELFF.